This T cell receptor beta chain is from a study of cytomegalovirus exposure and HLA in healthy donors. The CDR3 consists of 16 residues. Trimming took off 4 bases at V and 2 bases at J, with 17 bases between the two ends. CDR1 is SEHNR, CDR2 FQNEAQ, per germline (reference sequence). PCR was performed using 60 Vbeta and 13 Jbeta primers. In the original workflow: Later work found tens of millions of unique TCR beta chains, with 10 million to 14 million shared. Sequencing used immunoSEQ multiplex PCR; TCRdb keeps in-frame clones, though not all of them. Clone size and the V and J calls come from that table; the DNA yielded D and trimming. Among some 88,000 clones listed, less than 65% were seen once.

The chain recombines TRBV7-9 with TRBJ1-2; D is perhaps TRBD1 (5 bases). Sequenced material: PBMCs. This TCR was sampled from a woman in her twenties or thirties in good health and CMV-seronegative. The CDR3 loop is CASSSPGGVGNYGYTF. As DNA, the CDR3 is TGTGCCAGCAGCTCGCCCGGAGGGGTAGGAAACTATGGCTACACCTTC.